Shown below are 9 T cell receptor beta chains from a single sample sequenced in a study of blood T cell repertoires in COVID-19. Sequencing was performed with immunoSEQ multiplex PCR; in TCRdb, only in-frame clones are kept and a portion is missing. The sample gives 47,000 or so clones, 81% of which show up once; 20% to 25% is in the top ten. Sequenced input: peripheral blood. These receptors all come from a woman aged 80 or over with COVID-19, enrolled during active disease.

This rearrangement joins TRBV29-1 to TRBJ2-2; maybe TRBD1 (6 bases). V shed 3 bases and J shed 6 bases, with 11 bases lying between them. Germline V gene data show CDR1 as SQVTM and CDR2 as ANQGSEA. The CDR3 length is 13 residues. CDR3 in amino acids: CSVDPKGAGELFF. CDR3 in DNA: TGCAGCGTTGATCCTAAGGGGGCCGGGGAGCTGTTTTTT.

The gene calls are TRBV7-6 and TRBJ2-3, with a weak D call TRBD2 (5 bases). The ends were cut back, 5 bases at V and 7 bases at J, with 13 bases in the middle. The CDR3 extends over 13 amino acids. In germline, CDR1 is SGHVS, CDR2 FNYEAQ. The CDR3 loop reads CASSPLVSNTQYF. CDR3 nucleotides: TGTGCCAGCAGCCCACTAGTTTCTAATACGCAGTATTTT.

This clone showed up just once. The chain combines TRBV18 with TRBJ1-1, with 9 bases identical to TRBD1. The V gene's germline CDR1 is KGHSH and CDR2 LQKENI. Losses at the gene ends were 8 bases for V and 4 bases for J; bases not matched to a gene: 14. This CDR3 spans 16 amino acids. The CDR3, as DNA: TGTGCCAGCCTCCAAAGCAACAGGGGGCTAAGCACTGAAGCTTTCTTT. Its protein is CASLQSNRGLSTEAFF.

The chain carries TRBV6-4 and TRBJ1-1; D not resolved. The V gene lost 4 bases and the J gene lost 1 base, with 7 bases spanning the gap. Germline V gene sequence: CDR1 MRHNA, CDR2 SNTAGT. CDR3 size: 13 residues. The CDR3 DNA reads TGTGCCAGCAGTGTGAACAGGAACACTGAAGCTTTCTTT. Translating gives CASSVNRNTEAFF.

The table lists this clone with a count of one. The chain is built from TRBV10-1 and TRBJ2-7, with D unclear. Trimming took off 1 base at V and 3 bases at J, with 7 bases between the two ends. Germline lookup yields CDR1 WNHNN and CDR2 SYGVQD (reference sequence). This CDR3 has 13 residues. CDR3 nucleotide sequence: TGCGCCAGCAGTGAGTTCCCTAACTACGAGCAGTACTTC. This codes for CASSEFPNYEQYF.

The genes are TRBV6-5 and TRBJ1-6; a weak D match, TRBD1 (5 bases). This CDR3 contains 14 residues. The germline V gene encodes CDR1 MNHEY and CDR2 SVGAGI. The V end was cut by 2 bases, the J end by 6 bases, with 8 bases between. For the CDR3, the DNA is TGTGCCAGCAGTTACACTGACAGTAATTCACCCCTCCACTTT. As protein: CASSYTDSNSPLHF.

The rearrangement joins TRBV11-2 to TRBJ2-6, with D hard to call. Germline assignment: CDR1 SGHAT and CDR2 FQNNGV. Between the trimmed V and J ends, which lost 10 bases and 4 bases, there was a span of 8 bases. This CDR3 has 12 amino acids. The CDR3 bases are TGTGCCAATAGCCCCGGGGCCAACGTCCTGACTTTC. It specifies CANSPGANVLTF.

This clone was picked up a small number of times. J is TRBJ1-5 and V is TRBV19; D is unclear. The CDR3 spans 16 residues. Trimming removed 4 bases at V and 3 bases at J, with 16 bases between. Germline CDR1 LNHDA, CDR2 SQIVND (reference sequence). CDR3 in DNA: TGTGCCAGTAGTACGGGTCGGGGTCTAATCAATCAGCCCCAGCATTTT. Protein product: CASSTGRGLINQPQHF. Complete variable domain (other parts from reference TRBV19 and TRBJ1-5): DGGITQSPKYLFRKEGQNVTLSCEQNLNHDAMYWYRQDPGQGLRLIYYSQIVNDFQKGDIAEGYSVSREKKESFPLTVTSAQKNPTAFYLCASSTGRGLINQPQHFGDGTRLSIL.

The chain is built from TRBV5-1 and TRBJ1-4; TRBD1 might be the D (5 bases). Deletions cut 3 bases from V and 6 bases from J, with 12 bases between. CDR3 length: 14 residues. Germline values: CDR1 SGHRS, CDR2 YFSETQ. In DNA, the CDR3 is TGCGCCAGCAGCTCGGGCAGGGCGGATGAAAAACTGTTTTTT. Its protein product is CASSSGRADEKLFF.